Below, 25 T cell receptor beta chains from the same sample are listed, as sequenced in a study of Ad26.COV2.S vaccination and SARS-CoV-2 variants. Treatment given: about 20 received Ad26.COV2.S at low or high dose, single or two shots; roughly five received placebo; per-sample allocation not given. The study sampled participants on day 63 after the first vaccine or placebo injection. The data were produced by immunoSEQ multiplex PCR, yet TCRdb's version contains in-frame clones alone and is incomplete. The data show about 440,000 clones, with roughly 91% seen just once and around 4.2% held by the top ten. The input for sequencing was peripheral blood, taken in a trial of Ad26.COV2.S vaccine versus placebo. These receptors came from a person aged 18 to 59 who received the Ad26.COV2.S COVID-19 vaccine or a placebo.

V is TRBV2 and J is TRBJ2-3, with D unresolved. This CDR3 is built from 16 residues. V lost 4 bases and J lost 0, with 14 bases in between. Germline CDR1 reads SNHLY; CDR2 reads FYNNEI. CDR3 DNA: TGTGCCAGCAGTGCGGGCCTAGATAGGAGCACAGATACGCAGTATTTT. It is translated as CASSAGLDRSTDTQYF.

V usage is TRBV6-6 and J usage is TRBJ1-2; 8 bases line up with TRBD1. The CDR3 extends over 16 amino acids. Germline CDR1 and CDR2: MNHNY and SVGAGI (reference sequence). V was pared by 5 bases and J by 5 bases, with 13 bases of the junction left unmatched. CDR3 nucleotides: TGTGCCAGCAGTCCCAGGACAGGGAGGGCCAAATATGGCTACACCTTC. Amino acids: CASSPRTGRAKYGYTF.

This clone was counted once. The chain couples TRBV28 to TRBJ2-7; 12 bases are shared with TRBD2. Trimming removed 6 bases from V and 2 bases from J; junction bases left unmatched: 11. Germline V gene sequence: CDR1 MDHEN, CDR2 SYDVKM. The CDR3 spans 17 residues. In DNA form, the CDR3 reads TGTGCCAGCAGCTTCAGCCCCCGGACTAGCGGGACCTACGAGCAGTACTTC. Translation gives CASSFSPRTSGTYEQYF.

The count of this clone is one. J is TRBJ2-1 and V is TRBV6-4; tentatively, D is TRBD2 (6 bases). This CDR3 has 15 residues. Trimming took 2 bases from V and 5 from J, leaving 13 bases between them. CDR1 is MRHNA, CDR2 SNTAGT, per germline. The CDR3 spells CASSDTGTANNEQFF. DNA of the CDR3: TGTGCCAGCAGTGACACCGGGACTGCAAACAATGAGCAGTTCTTC.

V is TRBV7-3 and J is TRBJ2-3, with D uncertain. The CDR3 runs 13 residues. Germline CDR1 is SGHTA and CDR2 is FQGTGA. Trimming took 5 bases from V and 2 from J, leaving 8 bases between them. CDR3 bases: TGTGCCAGCAGCCCGACTTTCACAGATACGCAGTATTTT. This translates into CASSPTFTDTQYF.

This clone was recorded once. The chain couples TRBV11-1 to TRBJ2-1, with 7 nucleotides matching TRBD2. The CDR3 extends over 15 amino acids. Germline CDR1 SGHAT, CDR2 FQDESV (reference sequence). V lost 3 bases and J lost 4; bases outside the gene matches: 6. CDR3 region: CASSFEASGYNEQFF. DNA of the CDR3: TGTGCCAGCAGCTTTGAGGCTAGCGGATACAATGAGCAGTTCTTC. The variable domain in full, completed from reference TRBV11-1 and TRBJ2-1, reads EAEVAQSPRYKITEKSQAVAFWCDPISGHATLYWYRQILGQGPELLVQFQDESVVDDSQLPKDRFSAERLKGVDSTLKIQPAELGDSAMYLCASSFEASGYNEQFFGPGTRLTVL.

V gene TRBV5-5 combines with J gene TRBJ2-7; 8 positions match TRBD1. Trimming cost V 4 bases and J 3 bases; bases outside gene matches: 9. The germline gives CDR1 SGHKS, CDR2 YYEKEE (reference sequence). The CDR3 runs to 15 residues. The DNA for the CDR3 is TGTGCCAGCAGCCACCTGCAGGGGGCGGGCTACGAGCAGTACTTC. Its translation is CASSHLQGAGYEQYF.

This chain connects TRBV25-1 to TRBJ2-1; D remains ambiguous. V dropped 2 bases and J dropped 8 bases, with 7 bases sitting between them. This CDR3 is 12 amino acids long. Germline CDR1 reads MGHDK; CDR2 reads SYGVNS. The CDR3 protein is CASSEKGHEQFF. CDR3 in DNA: TGTGCCAGCAGTGAAAAAGGCCATGAGCAGTTCTTC.

This chain joins TRBV14 and TRBJ2-6; 7 bases are a match to TRBD1. The CDR3 runs to 16 residues. Germline values: CDR1 SGHDN, CDR2 FVKESK. Losses at the gene ends were 1 base for V and 11 bases for J; bases not matched to a gene: 11. CDR3 coding DNA: TGTGCCAGCAGCCAAGTCGGACAGGCAAGAACTGACGTCCTGACTTTC. Translated: CASSQVGQARTDVLTF.

This chain connects TRBV7-6 to TRBJ2-2; possible D gene TRBD1, 6 bases. Germline V CDR1 and CDR2: SGHVS, FNYEAQ. The ends were cut back, 3 bases at V and 1 base at J, with 9 bases in the middle. The CDR3 totals 15 residues. CDR3 nucleotide sequence: TGTGCCAGCAGCTTTCTGACAGGGAACACCGGGGAGCTGTTTTTT. Translated: CASSFLTGNTGELFF.

The J gene is TRBJ2-1, the V gene TRBV11-1; 11 bases map to TRBD2. J was trimmed by 5 bases and V by 0 bases; bases with no gene match: 6. Germline V CDR1 and CDR2: SGHAT, FQDESV (reference sequence). The CDR3 spans 17 residues. CDR3 in amino acids: CASSLAGTSGADNEQFF. CDR3 in DNA: TGTGCCAGCAGCTTAGCGGGGACTAGCGGCGCGGACAATGAGCAGTTCTTC.

V is TRBV7-9 and J is TRBJ2-1; TRBD2 matches at 8 bases. CDR1 and CDR2 from the germline V gene are SEHNR and FQNEAQ (reference sequence). The length of the CDR3 is 14 residues. V lost 5 bases and J lost 6; bases outside the gene matches: 6. CDR3 coding DNA: TGTGCCAGCAGCCGAAGCGGGAGCGGCAATGAGCAGTTCTTC. It encodes CASSRSGSGNEQFF.

V is TRBV30 and J is TRBJ1-4; 9 nucleotides match TRBD1. The CDR3 is 16 residues long. The junction had 10 bases not matched to a gene; V was cut back by 1 base and J by 7 bases. Germline V gene sequence: CDR1 GTSNPN, CDR2 SVGIG (reference sequence). The CDR3 bases are TGTGCCTGGAGTGCCGGGACAGGGAGCCGGTCTGAAAAACTGTTTTTT. Amino acid sequence: CAWSAGTGSRSEKLFF.

This chain uses TRBV7-9 with TRBJ2-1, with D uncertain. Germline V gene lookup returns CDR1 SEHNR and CDR2 FQNEAQ (reference sequence). Trimming removed 1 base at V and 16 bases at J, with 20 bases between. The CDR3 sequence is 14 residues long. DNA of the CDR3: TGTGCCAGCAGCTTAGAGCTCATGAGATCGTCTACATTCTTC. It translates to CASSLELMRSSTFF.

A word on this clone: At the DNA level, this CDR3 is encoded by other sequences in the same sample as well. V and J are TRBV14 and TRBJ2-2; D is undetermined. The V end lost 2 bases, the J end lost 2 bases, and 3 bases lay between the germline ends. This CDR3 region has 13 residues. CDR1 SGHDN and CDR2 FVKESK come from the germline V gene. Written as DNA, the CDR3 is TGTGCCAGCAGCCAACTAAACACCGGGGAGCTGTTTTTT. Translation: CASSQLNTGELFF.

The chain recombines TRBV18 with TRBJ1-2; TRBD1 aligns across 10 bases. J gave up 8 bases and V 6 bases, and 9 bases lay outside the gene matches. CDR3 length equals 14 residues. Germline assignment: CDR1 KGHSH and CDR2 LQKENI. CDR3 sequence reads: CASSRQGAIRGYTF. The CDR3 DNA reads as TGTGCCAGCTCCCGACAGGGGGCGATCCGGGGCTACACCTTC.

V and J are TRBV7-2 and TRBJ2-2; 8 nucleotides line up with TRBD2. With V trimmed by 4 bases and J by 5 bases, 6 bases remained unmatched. The CDR3 extends over 15 amino acids. Germline CDR1 and CDR2: SGHTA and FQGNSA. The chain's CDR3 is CASSSGLGGTGELFF. The CDR3, as DNA: TGTGCCAGCAGCTCGGGACTAGGGGGTACCGGGGAGCTGTTTTTT.

The CDR3 protein is CASSLTGNTEAFF. The CDR3 nucleotides read TGTGCCAGCAGCTTGACAGGAAACACTGAAGCTTTCTTT. V and J are TRBV5-4 and TRBJ1-1, with a tentative D call TRBD1 (5 bases). V was cut by 1 base and J by 2 bases, with 6 bases left in between. The CDR3 length is 13 residues. In germline, CDR1 is SGHNT, CDR2 YYREEE (reference sequence).

V and J are TRBV4-3 and TRBJ2-1; either TRBD1 or TRBD2 may fit D (6 bases each). The V end lost 3 bases, the J end lost 7 bases, and 19 bases lay between the germline ends. The CDR3 is 16 amino acids. The germline V gene has CDR1 LGHNA and CDR2 YSLEER. DNA for the CDR3: TGCGCCAGCAGCCACCAGCCGGGGGCAGAGGGGAATGAGCAGTTCTTC. The encoded protein is CASSHQPGAEGNEQFF.

This clone was counted between two and nine times. The chain combines TRBV2 with TRBJ1-5; no reliable D call. The V end was cut by 6 bases, the J end by 7 bases, with 13 bases between. The germline V gene has CDR1 SNHLY and CDR2 FYNNEI. The CDR3 spans 13 residues. The CDR3 nucleotides read TGTGCCAGCAGGACGTATGGCGAACAGCCCCAGCATTTT. Residues: CASRTYGEQPQHF.

This clone was counted between two and nine times. The rearrangement joins TRBV27 to TRBJ2-7, with TRBD2 matching 9 bases. CDR3 length: 15 amino acids. V was clipped by 5 bases and J by 2 bases; unmatched bases: 7. CDR1 and CDR2 (germline): MNHEY, SMNVEV (reference sequence). CDR3 sequence: CASSPTSGPPYEQYF. The CDR3, as DNA: TGTGCCAGCAGTCCGACTAGCGGACCCCCCTACGAGCAGTACTTC.

The chain combines TRBV5-1 with TRBJ2-7; 14 nucleotides align to TRBD2. The CDR3 loop spans 16 amino acids. The germline V gene has CDR1 SGHRS and CDR2 YFSETQ. With 0 bases clipped from V and 12 bases from J, the junction kept 11 bases outside the gene matches. The CDR3 reads CASSLAGATSGRAVYF. DNA for the CDR3: TGCGCCAGCAGCTTGGCCGGGGCGACTAGCGGGAGGGCTGTGTACTTC. Filled out from reference TRBV5-1 and TRBJ2-7, the complete variable domain reads KAGVTQTPRYLIKTRGQQVTLSCSPISGHRSVSWYQQTPGQGLQFLFEYFSETQRNKGNFPGRFSGRQFSNSRSEMNVSTLELGDSALYLCASSLAGATSGRAVYFGPGTRLTVT.

This rearrangement joins TRBV29-1 to TRBJ2-7; 9 bases are a match to TRBD1. Germline values: CDR1 SQVTM, CDR2 ANQGSEA. The junction had 10 bases not matched to a gene; V was cut back by 7 bases and J by 6 bases. The CDR3 totals 13 residues. The CDR3 spells CSALGQGLLEQYF. The CDR3 coding sequence is TGCAGCGCCTTGGGACAGGGCCTTCTCGAGCAGTACTTC.

The rearrangement uses TRBV19 and TRBJ2-3; possible D gene TRBD2, 6 bases. Germline lookup yields CDR1 LNHDA and CDR2 SQIVND (reference sequence). The CDR3 consists of 14 residues. Trimming left V 7 bases short and J 3 bases short, with 14 bases between. CDR3 residues: CASNSRERTDTQYF. CDR3 in DNA: TGTGCCAGTAACTCTCGGGAGAGAACAGATACGCAGTATTTT.

This clone occurred once. This rearrangement joins TRBV28 to TRBJ1-2, with 9 bases matching TRBD1. The V gene's germline CDR1 is MDHEN and CDR2 SYDVKM. The CDR3 spans 14 residues. The V segment lost 6 bases and the J segment 4 bases; nucleotides outside the gene matches: 6. The DNA of the CDR3 is TGTGCCAGCAGCAGACCGGGACAGGGCTATGGCTACACCTTC. The encoded protein is CASSRPGQGYGYTF.